This entry lists 18 T cell receptor beta chains sequenced from one sample in a study of T cell responses to AZD1222 COVID-19 vaccine. Measured with immunoSEQ multiplex PCR; TCRdb has only the in-frame clones, and not every one. The sample lists around 200,000 clones; approximately 95% were seen once. The sample was peripheral blood, taken on day 0 of AZD1222 vaccination. All receptors derive from an adult in good health.

The rearrangement links TRBV7-6 to TRBJ1-5; D call uncertain. Looked up from germline, CDR1 is SGHVS and CDR2 is FNYEAQ. The CDR3 runs to 15 residues. Between the trimmed V and J ends, which lost 5 bases and 4 bases, there was a span of 15 bases. In DNA form, the CDR3 reads TGTGCCAGCAGCCTAAATCATGCCTCTAATCAGCCCCAGCATTTT. Translated: CASSLNHASNQPQHF.

This rearrangement joins TRBV6-2 or TRBV6-3 to TRBJ1-3, with 7 bases aligning to TRBD1. The length of the CDR3 is 17 residues. The ends lost 4 bases at V and 0 bases at J; junction bases unmatched: 9. The V gene's germline CDR1 is MNHEY and CDR2 SVGEGT. The CDR3 DNA sequence: TGTGCCAGCAGTTCACAGGGACAGACAGACTCTGGAAACACCATATATTTT. Protein product: CASSSQGQTDSGNTIYF.

This chain connects TRBV6-5 to TRBJ1-5; TRBD1 matches at 8 bases. CDR3 length: 15 amino acids. In germline, CDR1 is MNHEY, CDR2 SVGAGI. J lost 3 bases, V lost 9 bases, and 10 bases had no gene match. CDR3 nucleotide sequence: TGTGCCAGTACCAGGGGCAGGGGGCACAATCAGCCCCAGCATTTT. Its protein product is CASTRGRGHNQPQHF.

The chain carries TRBV21-1 and TRBJ2-7; the tabulated D call, TRBD2, remains unverified against the DNA. TRBV21-1 is a listed pseudogene. The CDR3 loop spans 18 amino acids. The CDR3 spells CASSRPTSGGGFSYEQYF. The CDR3, as DNA: TGTGCCAGCAGCAGACCGACTAGCGGGGGGGGATTCTCCTACGAGCAGTACTTC.

The V gene is TRBV10-1, the J gene TRBJ2-1; tentative D call: TRBD1 (6 bases). CDR3 size: 14 residues. CDR1 and CDR2 (germline): WNHNN, SYGVQD (reference sequence). V was shortened by 5 bases and J by 4 bases, with 12 bases between the two germline ends. The CDR3 DNA follows: TGCGCCAGCAGTTCAACGGACAGATACAATGAGCAGTTCTTC. Protein: CASSSTDRYNEQFF.

The J gene is TRBJ1-1, the V gene TRBV7-8; TRBD1 matches 8 bases. Germline V gene lookup returns CDR1 SGHVS and CDR2 FQNEAQ. Trimming removed 1 base from V and 2 bases from J; junction bases left unmatched: 9. CDR3 length: 17 residues. The CDR3 here is CASSLGALDRVNTEAFF. The CDR3 nucleotides are TGTGCCAGCAGCTTAGGAGCGTTGGACAGGGTCAACACTGAAGCTTTCTTT.

The chain employs TRBV27 and TRBJ2-7, with TRBD2 as a possible D gene (6 bases). Trimming cost V 6 bases and J 4 bases, with 19 bases left between them. This CDR3 is built from 15 residues. Germline lookup yields CDR1 MNHEY and CDR2 SMNVEV (reference sequence). The CDR3 DNA reads TGTGCCAGCAGCTCACCAATCGGGGGTAAATACGAGCAGTACTTC. Translation: CASSSPIGGKYEQYF.

The rearrangement joins TRBV14 to TRBJ1-2; D is possibly TRBD1 (6 bases). Germline V CDR1 and CDR2: SGHDN, FVKESK. V was cut by 3 bases and J by 2 bases, with 7 bases left in between. The CDR3 is 13 residues long. The CDR3 DNA is TGTGCCAGCAGCCACCAGGGGAACTATGGCTACACCTTC. This gives the protein CASSHQGNYGYTF.

The gene calls are TRBV29-1 and TRBJ2-1; TRBD2 matches at 7 bases. CDR1 and CDR2 from the germline V gene are SQVTM and ANQGSEA. This CDR3 spans 13 amino acids. V shed 3 bases, J shed 7 bases, and the junction held 6 bases outside the gene matches. This CDR3 is CSVDLAAKNEQFF. In DNA form, the CDR3 reads TGCAGCGTTGACCTAGCGGCTAAGAATGAGCAGTTCTTC.

The gene calls are TRBV5-6 and TRBJ2-7; 11 bases are shared with TRBD2. The germline V gene has CDR1 SGHDT and CDR2 YYEEEE. The CDR3 consists of 15 residues. V lost 2 bases and J lost 6; bases outside the gene matches: 7. CDR3 residues: CASSFVAGGPGEQYF. The CDR3 DNA is TGTGCCAGCAGCTTCGTAGCGGGGGGGCCCGGCGAGCAGTACTTC.

The genes are TRBV5-1 and TRBJ1-2; 8 bases are shared with TRBD1. The CDR3 runs to 14 residues. V was pared by 1 base and J by 7 bases, with 6 bases of the junction left unmatched. CDR1 and CDR2 from the germline V gene are SGHRS and YFSETQ. The CDR3 sequence is CASSLPGQVSGYTF. The CDR3 DNA follows: TGCGCCAGCAGCTTGCCGGGACAGGTTTCTGGCTACACCTTC.

V is TRBV11-2 and J is TRBJ1-2; TRBD1 is a possible D gene (5 bases). Germline values: CDR1 SGHAT, CDR2 FQNNGV. The CDR3 runs to 14 residues. V was trimmed by 5 bases and J by 7 bases, leaving 17 bases between them. CDR3 nucleotides: TGTGCCAGCAGCGCCCATGGAGGGGCGGCTGGCTACACCTTC. Translated, it gives CASSAHGGAAGYTF.

The chain carries TRBV5-4 and TRBJ2-5, with D possibly TRBD2 on 6 matching bases. Germline values: CDR1 SGHNT, CDR2 YYREEE (reference sequence). The CDR3 length is 13 residues. V was shortened by 10 bases and J by 4 bases, with 17 bases between the two germline ends. The CDR3 loop reads CAGVGGNGETQYF. As DNA, the CDR3 is TGTGCCGGCGTGGGCGGGAACGGAGAGACCCAGTACTTC.

The chain couples TRBV7-9 to TRBJ2-7; 11 positions match TRBD1. J gave up 3 bases and V 2 bases, and 6 bases lay outside the gene matches. The CDR3 covers 16 residues. The germline gives CDR1 SEHNR, CDR2 FQNEAQ (reference sequence). CDR3 loop: CASSLRLGTGGYEQYF. The CDR3 nucleotides are TGTGCCAGCAGCTTAAGGCTAGGGACAGGGGGCTACGAGCAGTACTTC.

This rearrangement joins TRBV19 to TRBJ2-6; weak D call: TRBD1 (5 bases). The CDR3 extends over 15 amino acids. The V gene lost 3 bases and the J gene lost 2 bases, with 8 bases spanning the gap. Germline-derived CDR1 and CDR2 are LNHDA and SQIVND (reference sequence). The CDR3 protein is CASSIPRAGANVLTF. For the CDR3, the DNA is TGTGCCAGTAGTATCCCCAGGGCTGGGGCCAACGTCCTGACTTTC.

The J gene is TRBJ1-4, the V gene TRBV5-1, with 9 nucleotides matching TRBD1. J gave up 2 bases and V 4 bases, and 15 bases lay outside the gene matches. This CDR3 spans 19 amino acids. Germline CDR1 and CDR2: SGHRS and YFSETQ. The CDR3 protein is CASSRGMDRGGATNEKLFF. CDR3 DNA sequence: TGCGCCAGCAGCCGAGGAATGGACAGGGGTGGTGCGACTAATGAAAAACTGTTTTTT.

As DNA, the CDR3 is TGCGCCAGCAGAACAGGGGGCTATCAGCCCCAGCATTTT. Translating gives CASRTGGYQPQHF. This chain uses TRBV10-1 with TRBJ1-5, with 9 bases fitting TRBD1. The CDR3 contains 13 residues. Trimming took 6 bases from V and 5 from J; bases not matched to a gene: 2. CDR1 is WNHNN, CDR2 SYGVQD, per germline (reference sequence).

J is TRBJ2-2 and V is TRBV7-9; D tentatively reads TRBD1 or TRBD2 (5 bases each). The germline V gene encodes CDR1 SEHNR and CDR2 FQNEAQ (reference sequence). V was trimmed by 5 bases and J by 4 bases, leaving 11 bases between them. The CDR3 totals 14 residues. This CDR3 reads CASSAGATTGELFF. The CDR3 bases are TGTGCCAGCAGCGCCGGGGCAACCACCGGGGAGCTGTTTTTT.